The T cell receptor beta chain under discussion was sequenced for a study of cytomegalovirus exposure and HLA in healthy donors. The V gene's germline CDR1 is SGHRS and CDR2 YFSETQ. The CDR3 sequence is 17 residues long. Concerning this clone: Its target is unknown. An end of the junction differs from the germline gene, which may be a read error.

The PCR used 60 Vbeta and 13 Jbeta primers. Sequenced by immunoSEQ multiplex PCR; TCRdb stores in-frame clones only, minus some. The sample contains about 150,000 clones, over 70% of which appear only once. Nominal health characterized the donors when sampled, though unrecorded immune exposures were likely. Study-wide results and caveats: A previous analysis found most TCR beta V segments productive roughly 87% or roughly 30% of the time. HLA allele associations emerged for around 15,000 TCR beta sequences in a later analysis, at 0.05 false discovery rate. An apparent linkage of common viral pathogens to several of the most significant clusters emerged in a later analysis.

V and J are TRBV5-1 and TRBJ2-6; D perhaps matches TRBD1 (6 bases). The TCR originated in a woman in her 40s in good health and CMV-seronegative. Sequenced: PBMCs. CDR3 DNA: TGCGCCAGCAGCTTAACAGGGCCAGTCTCTGGGGCCAACGGCCTGACTTTC. It codes for CASSLTGPVSGANGLTF.